The 20 T cell receptor beta chains reported below all come from one sample, sequenced in a study of blood T cell repertoires in COVID-19. The table came from immunoSEQ multiplex PCR; TCRdb's copy has only in-frame clones and leaves some out. The sample lists 200,000 or so clones; about 88% were seen once. The specimen was peripheral blood. The receptors shown here come from a man in his forties with active or convalescent COVID-19.

A single count supports this clone. This sequence joins TRBV5-4 and TRBJ1-1, with 7 bases matching TRBD1. The J segment lost 1 base and the V segment lost 4 bases, leaving 4 bases of the junction unmatched. Germline V gene data show CDR1 as SGHNT and CDR2 as YYREEE (reference sequence). The CDR3 runs 14 residues. This chain's CDR3 is CASSPYRGNTEAFF. DNA for the CDR3: TGTGCCAGCAGCCCCTACAGGGGGAACACTGAAGCTTTCTTT.

This clone was recorded once. This chain connects TRBV7-2 to TRBJ2-7; 8 nucleotides agree with TRBD1. This CDR3 has 15 amino acids. The J segment lost 5 bases and the V segment lost 7 bases, leaving 13 bases of the junction unmatched. Germline V gene lookup returns CDR1 SGHTA and CDR2 FQGNSA. This chain's CDR3 is CASNVGTGGPNEQYF. The CDR3 nucleotides are TGTGCCAGCAACGTGGGGACAGGCGGGCCCAACGAGCAGTACTTC. Full variable domain (missing parts from reference TRBV7-2 and TRBJ2-7): GAGVSQSPSNKVTEKGKDVELRCDPISGHTALYWYRQSLGQGLEFLIYFQGNSAPDKSGLPSDRFSAERTGGSVSTLTIQRTQQEDSAVYLCASNVGTGGPNEQYFGPGTRLTVT.

CDR3 DNA: TGTGCCACTGCGACAGGGGTAGGCTACACCTTC. Amino acids: CATATGVGYTF. The V gene is TRBV28, the J gene TRBJ1-2; 8 nucleotides line up with TRBD1. Trimming took 10 bases from V and 8 from J; bases not matched to a gene: 6. The CDR3 loop spans 11 amino acids. The germline gives CDR1 MDHEN, CDR2 SYDVKM.

The chain uses TRBV7-3 and TRBJ1-1, with no clear D. This CDR3 comprises 14 residues. V lost 5 bases and J 4 bases, leaving 14 bases between the germline ends. CDR1 and CDR2 from the germline V gene are SGHTA and FQGTGA. DNA of the CDR3: TGTGCCAGCAGCCCCATCGACAAGAGCACTGAAGCTTTCTTT. Protein product: CASSPIDKSTEAFF.

The chain uses TRBV9 and TRBJ2-1, with 14 bases aligning to TRBD2. The J segment lost 5 bases and the V segment lost 4 bases, leaving 5 bases of the junction unmatched. This CDR3 has 16 residues. CDR1 is SGDLS, CDR2 YYNGEE, per germline. For the CDR3, the DNA is TGTGCCAGCAGCCTGGGGACTAGCGGGGGAAACAATGAGCAGTTCTTC. Translation gives CASSLGTSGGNNEQFF.

The V call is TRBV3-1 (or the pseudogene TRBV3-2), the J call TRBJ2-4; 7 nucleotides match TRBD2. The CDR3 consists of 14 residues. Germline V gene lookup returns CDR1 LGHDT and CDR2 YNNKEL (reference sequence). V was pared by 5 bases and J by 5 bases, with 6 bases of the junction left unmatched. In DNA form, the CDR3 reads TGTGCCAGCAGCTCCGCTCTAGCGGAAAACATTCAGTACTTC. This translates into CASSSALAENIQYF.

This chain uses TRBV3-1 (or the pseudogene TRBV3-2) with TRBJ1-1, with a possible D match to TRBD1 (5 bases). V shed 4 bases and J shed 1 base, with 16 bases lying between them. Germline V lookup: CDR1 LGHDT, CDR2 YNNKEL (reference sequence). CDR3 length equals 16 residues. The DNA for the CDR3 is TGTGCCAGCAGCCGCGTCCTGGGGGGAGCGAACACTGAAGCTTTCTTT. Translating gives CASSRVLGGANTEAFF.

This clone was observed a single time. The rearrangement joins TRBV28 to TRBJ1-2, with TRBD1 identical over 8 bases. Germline CDR1 reads MDHEN; CDR2 reads SYDVKM. The J segment lost 5 bases and the V segment lost 4 bases, leaving 9 bases of the junction unmatched. This CDR3 is built from 15 residues. In DNA form, the CDR3 reads TGTGCCAGCAGTTCCTTAGGGACAGGAAAATATGGCTACACCTTC. It codes for CASSSLGTGKYGYTF.

The chain recombines TRBV5-6 with TRBJ2-2; D might be TRBD1 (6 bases). Germline V CDR1 and CDR2: SGHDT, YYEEEE. V was trimmed by 3 bases and J by 3 bases, leaving 12 bases between them. This CDR3 has 15 amino acids. The CDR3 loop reads CASSSRGGDTGELFF. The DNA of the CDR3 is TGTGCCAGCAGCTCCAGGGGTGGAGACACCGGGGAGCTGTTTTTT.

The CDR3, as DNA: TGTGCCAGCTCGCCCGACAGGGGGCAATCCTATGGCTACACCTTC. Amino acids: CASSPDRGQSYGYTF. This chain connects TRBV18 to TRBJ1-2; TRBD1 matches at 10 bases. This CDR3 contains 15 residues. Germline CDR1 and CDR2: KGHSH and LQKENI. With 6 bases clipped from V and 4 bases from J, the junction kept 8 bases outside the gene matches.

V usage is TRBV19 and J usage is TRBJ1-5; no definite D call. The V end lost 7 bases, the J end lost 12 bases, and 13 bases lay between the germline ends. The CDR3 consists of 11 residues. Germline CDR1 is LNHDA and CDR2 is SQIVND (reference sequence). The CDR3, as DNA: TGTGCCAGTACCCCTACCGGTTACCAGCATTTT. As protein: CASTPTGYQHF.

The count of this clone is one. The chain joins TRBV27 to TRBJ1-5; TRBD1 agrees at 8 bases. The germline V gene encodes CDR1 MNHEY and CDR2 SMNVEV (reference sequence). V gave up 5 bases and J gave up 4 bases; unmatched junction bases: 7. The CDR3 contains 15 residues. CDR3 sequence (DNA): TGTGCCAGCAGTCCCAGGACAGGGCCGAATCAGCCCCAGCATTTT. It translates to CASSPRTGPNQPQHF.

This chain joins TRBV6-1 and TRBJ2-7; 11 nucleotides match TRBD2. CDR3 length: 18 residues. J was trimmed by 3 bases and V by 3 bases; bases with no gene match: 13. Germline-derived CDR1 and CDR2 are MNHNS and SASEGT. The CDR3 bases are TGTGCCAGCAGTGAGTGGCTAGCGGGGGGCGGGGAGAGCTACGAGCAGTACTTC. It translates to CASSEWLAGGGESYEQYF.

V and J are TRBV7-8 and TRBJ1-2; D call uncertain. V gave up 5 bases and J gave up 4 bases, with 14 bases separating them. Germline CDR1 and CDR2: SGHVS and FQNEAQ. This CDR3 is built from 14 residues. CDR3 amino acids: CASSPREGPYGYTF. The DNA for the CDR3 is TGTGCCAGCAGCCCTCGGGAAGGGCCCTATGGCTACACCTTC.

This chain joins TRBV5-4 and TRBJ1-6; D is unresolved. The CDR3 covers 13 residues. V lost 7 bases and J 5 bases, leaving 10 bases between the germline ends. The germline V gene has CDR1 SGHNT and CDR2 YYREEE (reference sequence). The CDR3 bases are TGTGCCAGCGGCGGCAGAGATAATTCACCCCTCCACTTT. Translation gives CASGGRDNSPLHF.

The chain links TRBV11-2 to TRBJ1-3; 9 nucleotides match TRBD1. The V gene's germline CDR1 is SGHAT and CDR2 FQNNGV. The CDR3 has 16 residues. With V trimmed by 3 bases and J by 0 bases, 3 bases remained unmatched. As DNA, the CDR3 is TGTGCCAGCAGCTTGGGGACAGGGCCCTCTGGAAACACCATATATTTT. Residues: CASSLGTGPSGNTIYF. The full variable domain, in which reference TRBV11-2 and TRBJ1-3 provide the parts outside the CDR3, is EAGVAQSPRYKIIEKRQSVAFWCNPISGHATLYWYQQILGQGPKLLIQFQNNGVVDDSQLPKDRFSAERLKGVDSTLKIQPAKLEDSAVYLCASSLGTGPSGNTIYFGEGSWLTVV.

The rearrangement joins TRBV2 to TRBJ1-2; 9 nucleotides line up with TRBD1. Germline V gene data show CDR1 as SNHLY and CDR2 as FYNNEI. Trimming removed 6 bases from V and 3 bases from J; junction bases left unmatched: 23. The CDR3 sequence is 20 residues long. CDR3: CASSELMGTGSRRSDYGYTF. In nucleotides, the CDR3 is TGTGCCAGCAGCGAATTGATGGGGACAGGGTCTAGGAGAAGCGACTATGGCTACACCTTC.

The genes are TRBV9 and TRBJ1-1, with TRBD1 matching 8 bases. This CDR3 comprises 15 residues. With V trimmed by 4 bases and J by 2 bases, 7 bases remained unmatched. The germline gives CDR1 SGDLS, CDR2 YYNGEE. The CDR3 nucleotides are TGTGCCAGCAGCCCCGAACAGGGGGTAAACACTGAAGCTTTCTTT. It specifies CASSPEQGVNTEAFF.

On this clone: Other DNA sequences in the sample encode the same CDR3. The chain joins TRBV6-5 to TRBJ1-1; D is undetermined. Germline V CDR1 and CDR2: MNHEY, SVGAGI. V lost 2 bases and J 1 base, leaving 5 bases between the germline ends. The CDR3 is made up of 13 amino acids. Here the CDR3 reads CASSYGRNTEAFF. In DNA form, the CDR3 reads TGTGCCAGCAGTTACGGTAGGAACACTGAAGCTTTCTTT.

The chain has TRBV6-6 and TRBJ1-1, with 9 bases identical to TRBD1. Trimming removed 5 bases from V and 11 bases from J; junction bases left unmatched: 6. CDR3 length equals 12 residues. Germline V lookup: CDR1 MNHNY, CDR2 SVGAGI (reference sequence). For the CDR3, the DNA is TGTGCCAGCAGTCTACAGGGGGCAGGGGCTTTCTTT. It specifies CASSLQGAGAFF.